This TCR beta chain was retrieved from a study of blood T cells in healthy people across ages. Isolation yielded PBMCs, at least 7 million per sample, in every case. Together with a sample-barcoded 5' primer, a J-beta primer mix was included in a second PCR lasting roughly 6 to 12 cycles. TCRdb itself ran the 5' RACE reads through MiXCR, one entry per CDR3 protein. The data contain around 800,000 distinct CDR3 sequences, approximately 55% of them singletons. Study outcomes and limitations: Correlation between TCR beta diversity and naive T cell percentage was strong. The diversity estimates, figures obtained from one million T cells, were considered underestimates.

This CDR3 region has 14 residues. Trimming cost V 5 bases and J 2 bases, with 10 bases left between them. The germline gives CDR1 SEHNR, CDR2 FQNEAQ (reference sequence). This clonotype was found a few times. No antigen is known for it. The source of this sequence is a man older than 75 in good health. This rearrangement joins TRBV7-9 to TRBJ2-1; D may be TRBD2 (5 bases). The source material was blood. This chain's CDR3 is CASSPTGTYNEQFF. CDR3 DNA: TGTGCCAGCAGCCCTACGGGGACCTACAATGAGCAGTTCTTC.